These 24 T cell receptor beta chains share one sample of origin, sequenced in a study of blood T cell repertoires in COVID-19. Profiling relied on immunoSEQ multiplex PCR, and the TCRdb table lists in-frame clones only, not all of them. The table lists 99,000 or so clones, 84% of them singletons. The material sequenced was peripheral blood. The origin of the receptors is a man aged 70 or older with active or convalescent COVID-19.

V is TRBV30 and J is TRBJ2-1; the D is unclear. The CDR3 loop spans 11 amino acids. The germline gives CDR1 GTSNPN, CDR2 SVGIG (reference sequence). Trimming shortened V by 5 bases and J by 4 bases, and 6 bases separated the two germline ends. CDR3 protein: CAWGHYNEQFF. The CDR3 region has the DNA TGTGCCTGGGGCCATTACAATGAGCAGTTCTTC.

For the CDR3, the DNA is TGCGCCAGCAGCCAAATGGGGGGATCCTACGAGCAGTACTTC. This codes for CASSQMGGSYEQYF. The chain carries TRBV4-1 and TRBJ2-7, with D possibly being TRBD2 (6 bases). Germline V gives CDR1 MGHRA, CDR2 YSYEKL. This CDR3 is built from 14 residues. V lost 2 bases, J lost 1 base, and 9 bases lay in between.

The chain employs TRBV7-9 and TRBJ1-2; D perhaps matches TRBD1 (5 bases). The CDR3 is made up of 15 amino acids. Germline-derived CDR1 and CDR2 are SEHNR and FQNEAQ (reference sequence). V was trimmed by 5 bases and J by 5 bases, leaving 18 bases between them. The CDR3 region has the DNA TGTGCCAGCAGCCGGGACGGCCCCGGAGGGTATGGCTACACCTTC. Its protein is CASSRDGPGGYGYTF.

The J gene is TRBJ2-2, the V gene TRBV5-1, with 8 bases identical to TRBD1. The junction had 8 bases not matched to a gene; V was cut back by 5 bases and J by 5 bases. CDR3 length: 15 residues. In germline, CDR1 is SGHRS, CDR2 YFSETQ. The CDR3 loop reads CASSFGQGWTGELFF. DNA for the CDR3: TGCGCCAGCAGTTTCGGACAGGGATGGACCGGGGAGCTGTTTTTT. Supplemented by reference TRBV5-1 and TRBJ2-2, the full variable domain reads KAGVTQTPRYLIKTRGQQVTLSCSPISGHRSVSWYQQTPGQGLQFLFEYFSETQRNKGNFPGRFSGRQFSNSRSEMNVSTLELGDSALYLCASSFGQGWTGELFFGEGSRLTVL.

This clone was detected a few times. The genes are TRBV2 and TRBJ1-1; D is undetermined. The CDR3 consists of 15 residues. The V end lost 8 bases, the J end lost 0 bases, and 16 bases lay between the germline ends. In germline, CDR1 is SNHLY, CDR2 FYNNEI. This CDR3 is CASQFGRSVNTEAFF. The CDR3 DNA follows: TGTGCCAGCCAGTTTGGGCGTTCGGTGAACACTGAAGCTTTCTTT. The full variable domain, its missing parts supplied by reference TRBV2 and TRBJ1-1, is EPEVTQTPSHQVTQMGQEVILRCVPISNHLYFYWYRQILGQKVEFLVSFYNNEISEKSEIFDDQFSVERPDGSNFTLKIRSTKLEDSAMYFCASQFGRSVNTEAFFGQGTRLTVV.

The chain is built from TRBV5-1 and TRBJ2-1; a weak D match, TRBD1 (6 bases). Deletions cut 0 bases from V and 3 bases from J, with 10 bases between. There are 15 residues in the CDR3. The germline V gene has CDR1 SGHRS and CDR2 YFSETQ. CDR3 in amino acids: CASSLDEGDYNEQFF. For the CDR3, the DNA is TGCGCCAGCAGCTTGGATGAGGGGGACTACAATGAGCAGTTCTTC.

This chain links TRBV2 with TRBJ1-1; D perhaps matches TRBD1 (6 bases). CDR3 size: 11 residues. Germline V lookup: CDR1 SNHLY, CDR2 FYNNEI. Trimming removed 2 bases from V and 10 bases from J, with 8 bases in between. CDR3 loop: CASSEQGRAFF. As DNA, the CDR3 is TGTGCCAGCAGTGAACAGGGGAGAGCTTTCTTT.

This clone was recorded only once. This sequence joins TRBV5-6 and TRBJ2-1; no firm D call. V was pared by 6 bases and J by 4 bases, with 11 bases between. Per the germline V gene, CDR1 is SGHDT and CDR2 is YYEEEE. CDR3 size: 13 residues. The CDR3 DNA is TGTGCCAGCAAGAGAGACACGTACAATGAGCAGTTCTTC. Translation: CASKRDTYNEQFF.

The chain carries TRBV5-1 and TRBJ2-1; 9 bases are shared with TRBD2. The V and J ends lost 0 bases and 2 bases, in that order; junction bases with no gene match: 3. The germline V gene has CDR1 SGHRS and CDR2 YFSETQ. The CDR3 is 16 amino acids. As DNA, the CDR3 is TGCGCCAGCAGCTTGGGTCTAGCGGGGACCTACAATGAGCAGTTCTTC. It yields the protein CASSLGLAGTYNEQFF.

This clone has a handful of counts. The genes are TRBV4-3 and TRBJ1-2; D is ambiguous. Germline V gives CDR1 LGHNA, CDR2 YSLEER. Trimming removed 1 base at V and 2 bases at J, with 11 bases between. There are 15 residues in the CDR3. Here the CDR3 DNA reads TGCGCCAGCAGCCAAGGGGCGGCGGGGAACTATGGCTACACCTTC. It codes for CASSQGAAGNYGYTF.

The chain couples TRBV2 to TRBJ2-1; 13 positions agree with TRBD2. The CDR3 extends over 15 amino acids. Germline-derived CDR1 and CDR2 are SNHLY and FYNNEI. J gave up 1 base and V 11 bases, and 5 bases lay outside the gene matches. The CDR3 coding sequence is TGTGCCCGCGGACTAGCGGGGGCGTCCTACAATGAGCAGTTCTTC. Its protein product is CARGLAGASYNEQFF.

This clone has only one observation. The rearrangement uses TRBV3-1 (or the pseudogene TRBV3-2) and TRBJ2-1, with 9 positions matching TRBD2. V dropped 5 bases and J dropped 6; count of bases not matched to a gene: 8. CDR1 and CDR2 from the germline V gene are LGHDT and YNNKEL (reference sequence). The CDR3 contains 15 residues. Written as DNA, the CDR3 is TGTGCCAGCAGCTGGTCGAGAGCGGGGGGCAATGAGCAGTTCTTC. Translation: CASSWSRAGGNEQFF.

The rearrangement joins TRBV7-9 to TRBJ1-5; 9 bases line up with TRBD1. The CDR3 length is 16 residues. From germline, CDR1 is SEHNR and CDR2 FQNEAQ (reference sequence). V shed 2 bases, J shed 6 bases, and the junction held 8 bases outside the gene matches. The CDR3 DNA is TGTGCCAGCAGCTTATCTACAGGGGGCTCAAGTCAGCCCCAGCATTTT. Its protein product is CASSLSTGGSSQPQHF.

The chain joins TRBV2 to TRBJ1-1, with a possible D match to TRBD1 (6 bases). This CDR3 has 16 residues. The germline gives CDR1 SNHLY, CDR2 FYNNEI. V was cut by 6 bases and J by 0 bases, with 17 bases left in between. CDR3 in amino acids: CASRSTGFGLNTEAFF. DNA for the CDR3: TGTGCCAGCAGATCTACAGGGTTTGGGTTGAACACTGAAGCTTTCTTT.

The chain couples TRBV7-2 to TRBJ2-7, with TRBD1 matching 9 bases. Germline V CDR1 and CDR2: SGHTA, FQGNSA. V was clipped by 0 bases and J by 3 bases; unmatched bases: 6. The CDR3 has 16 residues. This chain's CDR3 is CASSLATGGGLYEQYF. The CDR3 nucleotides are TGTGCCAGCAGCTTAGCTACAGGGGGCGGCCTCTACGAGCAGTACTTC.

The chain has TRBV5-1 and TRBJ1-1, with D tentatively TRBD1 (6 bases). Germline V gene lookup returns CDR1 SGHRS and CDR2 YFSETQ. There are 14 residues in the CDR3. Deletions cut 2 bases from V and 0 bases from J, with 8 bases between. This chain's CDR3 is CASSFQGLNTEAFF. CDR3 DNA: TGCGCCAGCAGCTTCCAGGGGTTGAACACTGAAGCTTTCTTT.

The CDR3 region has the DNA TGCAGCGTGCCTAATAGGAACACTGAAGCTTTCTTT. Its protein is CSVPNRNTEAFF. The rearrangement joins TRBV29-1 to TRBJ1-1; D is ambiguous. Germline V lookup: CDR1 SQVTM, CDR2 ANQGSEA. The CDR3 is 12 residues long. Trimming left V 6 bases short and J 1 base short, with 9 bases between.

This chain joins TRBV6-4 and TRBJ1-4; 11 bases agree with TRBD1. The CDR3 is made up of 14 amino acids. Germline-derived CDR1 and CDR2 are MRHNA and SNTAGT. With V trimmed by 7 bases and J by 8 bases, 6 bases remained unmatched. In nucleotides, the CDR3 is TGTGCCAGCACCCTGGGACAGGGGGACGAAAAACTGTTTTTT. Protein product: CASTLGQGDEKLFF.

This chain joins TRBV7-9 and TRBJ2-1; D perhaps matches TRBD2 (7 bases). The ends were cut back, 4 bases at V and 8 bases at J, with 30 bases in the middle. The germline CDR1 and CDR2 sequences are SEHNR and FQNEAQ (reference sequence). CDR3 length: 19 residues. This chain's CDR3 is CASSSPGGIRGDPKDEQFF. The CDR3 coding sequence is TGTGCCAGCAGCTCTCCCGGGGGCATACGGGGGGACCCTAAAGATGAGCAGTTCTTC. Together with reference TRBV7-9 and TRBJ2-1, the CDR3 gives the full variable domain: DTGVSQNPRHKITKRGQNVTFRCDPISEHNRLYWYRQTLGQGPEFLTYFQNEAQLEKSRLLSDRFSAERPKGSFSTLEIQRTEQGDSAMYLCASSSPGGIRGDPKDEQFFGPGTRLTVL.

The V call is TRBV2, the J call TRBJ2-7; 10 bases match TRBD2. CDR3 length: 16 amino acids. Germline lookup yields CDR1 SNHLY and CDR2 FYNNEI. Germline trimming cut 4 bases from V and 7 bases from J; bases unmatched to any gene: 13. The CDR3 protein is CASSAHLAGGLGEQYF. CDR3 coding DNA: TGTGCCAGCAGTGCACACTTAGCGGGGGGCCTAGGGGAGCAGTACTTC.

With respect to this clone: Within the sample, other DNA sequences also encode this same CDR3. This chain uses TRBV7-2 with TRBJ1-6; 9 nucleotides match TRBD1. The germline V gene encodes CDR1 SGHTA and CDR2 FQGNSA. This CDR3 has 17 amino acids. V lost 5 bases, J lost 0 bases, and 5 bases stayed unmatched. In nucleotides, the CDR3 is TGTGCCAGCAGCAGCGGACAGGGGAGCTCCTATAATTCACCCCTCCACTTT. It translates to CASSSGQGSSYNSPLHF.

V usage is TRBV6-1 and J usage is TRBJ2-7, with a possible D match to TRBD1 (5 bases). The CDR3 covers 14 residues. Germline CDR1 MNHNS, CDR2 SASEGT. V lost 3 bases and J lost 4, with 13 bases in between. CDR3 loop: CASSEGPAGYEQYF. The CDR3 DNA reads as TGTGCCAGCAGTGAGGGGCCTGCAGGGTACGAGCAGTACTTC.

This clone was seen more than once but under ten times. The chain's CDR3 is CATSREQGVENEQFF. CDR3 DNA: TGTGCCACCAGCAGAGAACAGGGTGTGGAGAATGAGCAGTTCTTC. V gene TRBV15 combines with J gene TRBJ2-1, with a tentative D call TRBD1 (6 bases). There are 15 residues in the CDR3. Germline lookup yields CDR1 LNHNV and CDR2 YYDKDF (reference sequence). The V gene lost 0 bases and the J gene lost 7 bases, with 13 bases spanning the gap.

The CDR3 DNA reads TGTGCCAGCGCTTTACAGGGGATGAACACTGAAGCTTTCTTT. It translates to CASALQGMNTEAFF. The V gene is TRBV18, the J gene TRBJ1-1, with TRBD1 identical over 7 bases. The trim removed 8 bases at V and 0 bases at J, leaving 6 bases unmatched. Germline CDR1 KGHSH, CDR2 LQKENI. This CDR3 contains 14 residues.